This T cell receptor beta chain was recovered during a study of early T cells in non-severe SARS-CoV-2 infection. About the study: Chains from this unsorted whole-blood bulk RNA could not be paired.

This clonotype was observed a few times. Attachment of unique molecular identifiers to individual cDNA molecules was performed. TCRdb re-called the 5' RACE reads through MiXCR, storing one row per CDR3 protein. Of around 33,000 distinct CDR3 sequences in the sample, approximately 4.3% are singletons; the top ten hold 9% to 14%. Germline V gene sequence: CDR1 WSHSY, CDR2 SAAADI. V was clipped by 5 bases and J by 3 bases, with 10 bases between them. The length of the CDR3 is 13 residues. The genes are TRBV10-2 and TRBJ1-1, with D maybe TRBD1 (6 bases). The specimen sequenced was whole blood. The sequence came from an adult who was a healthcare worker with PCR-confirmed SARS-CoV-2 infection or an uninfected control (not recorded which). The CDR3 region is CASSRDTYTEAFF. In DNA form, the CDR3 reads TGCGCCAGCAGTAGGGACACCTACACTGAAGCTTTCTTT.